A single sample is the source of the 5 T cell receptor beta chains below, sequenced in a study of cytomegalovirus exposure and HLA in healthy donors. Both 60 Vbeta primers and 13 Jbeta primers went into the PCR. TCRdb's table, derived via immunoSEQ multiplex PCR, lists solely in-frame clones and lacks some. The sample lists some 150,000 clones; about 83% were seen once. Specimen: PBMCs. The source of these receptors is a woman aged 40 to 49 in good health and CMV-seronegative.

V and J are TRBV30 and TRBJ2-7, with 10 nucleotides matching TRBD1. This CDR3 contains 13 residues. J was trimmed by 6 bases and V by 5 bases; bases with no gene match: 7. Germline lookup yields CDR1 GTSNPN and CDR2 SVGIG (reference sequence). CDR3 loop: CAWGQGDIGEQYF. The CDR3 DNA follows: TGTGCCTGGGGACAGGGGGATATCGGCGAGCAGTACTTC.

V is TRBV5-1 and J is TRBJ1-4; 8 nucleotides align to TRBD1. CDR3 length equals 13 residues. Trimming cost V 6 bases and J 8 bases; bases outside gene matches: 6. Germline values: CDR1 SGHRS, CDR2 YFSETQ. The CDR3 coding sequence is TGCGCCAGCAAGGACAGGGAAATAGAAAAACTGTTTTTT. It is translated as CASKDREIEKLFF.

In its sample, this clone was seen a few times. The rearrangement uses TRBV19 and TRBJ2-3; D remains unclear. This CDR3 region has 14 residues. Germline assignment: CDR1 LNHDA and CDR2 SQIVND (reference sequence). The V end was cut by 10 bases, the J end by 4 bases, with 18 bases between. CDR3 in DNA: TGTGCCACTCGGGTAGGTGGCAGTGCAGATACGCAGTATTTT. Its translation is CATRVGGSADTQYF. Filled out from reference TRBV19 and TRBJ2-3, the complete variable domain reads DGGITQSPKYLFRKEGQNVTLSCEQNLNHDAMYWYRQDPGQGLRLIYYSQIVNDFQKGDIAEGYSVSREKKESFPLTVTSAQKNPTAFYLCATRVGGSADTQYFGPGTRLTVL.

The DNA of the CDR3 is TGTGCCAGCAGCTCTTCCGCCCGGGGAGAGGGTGAAAAACTGTTTTTT. Its protein is CASSSSARGEGEKLFF. V gene TRBV5-4 combines with J gene TRBJ1-4; D gene uncertain. V shed 3 bases and J shed 7 bases, with 19 bases lying between them. The germline V gene encodes CDR1 SGHNT and CDR2 YYREEE (reference sequence). This CDR3 is built from 16 residues.

This chain joins TRBV6-5 and TRBJ2-7; a weak D match, TRBD1 (5 bases). CDR1 is MNHEY and CDR2 is SVGAGI in the germline V gene. V lost 2 bases and J lost 3, with 14 bases in between. The CDR3 runs to 15 residues. The CDR3 sequence is CASSYAAARVYEQYF. The CDR3 DNA reads as TGTGCCAGCAGTTACGCTGCGGCCAGGGTCTACGAGCAGTACTTC.